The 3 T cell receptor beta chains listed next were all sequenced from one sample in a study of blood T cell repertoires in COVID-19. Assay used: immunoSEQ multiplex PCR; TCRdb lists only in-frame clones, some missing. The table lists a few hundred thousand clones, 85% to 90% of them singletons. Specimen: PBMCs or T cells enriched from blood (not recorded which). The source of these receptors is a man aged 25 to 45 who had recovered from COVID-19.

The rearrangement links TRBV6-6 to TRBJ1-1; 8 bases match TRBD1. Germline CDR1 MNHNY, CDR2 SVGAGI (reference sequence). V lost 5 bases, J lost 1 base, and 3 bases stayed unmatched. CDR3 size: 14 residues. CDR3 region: CASSGQGRNTEAFF. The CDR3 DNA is TGTGCCAGCAGTGGACAGGGTAGGAACACTGAAGCTTTCTTT.

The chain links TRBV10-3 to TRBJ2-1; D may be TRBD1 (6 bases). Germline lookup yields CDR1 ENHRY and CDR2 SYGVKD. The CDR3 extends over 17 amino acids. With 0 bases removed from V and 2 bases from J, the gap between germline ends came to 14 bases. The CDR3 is CAISESGTGSTYNEQFF. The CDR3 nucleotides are TGTGCCATCAGTGAGTCAGGAACAGGGTCAACCTACAATGAGCAGTTCTTC.

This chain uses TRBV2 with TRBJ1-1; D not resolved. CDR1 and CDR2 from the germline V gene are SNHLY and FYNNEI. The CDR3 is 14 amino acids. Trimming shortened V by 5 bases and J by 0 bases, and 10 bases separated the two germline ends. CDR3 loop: CASSSLLMNTEAFF. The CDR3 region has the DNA TGTGCCAGCAGTAGCCTTCTAATGAACACTGAAGCTTTCTTT.